This T cell receptor beta chain is from a study of blood T cells in healthy people across ages. Notes on the study in general: The long-lived group displayed more naive CD4+ cells, plus higher diversity, than the aged donors did. With naive T cell percentage, TCR beta diversity showed a strong correlation.

Together with a sample-barcoded 5' primer, a J-beta primer mix was included in a second PCR lasting about 7 to 12 cycles. A minimum of 3 million CDR3-containing paired-end reads was obtained for each sample. MiXCR, applied by TCRdb to the 5' RACE reads, yields one record per CDR3 protein. Of 1.5 million to 2 million distinct CDR3 sequences in the sample, roughly a third are singletons; the top ten hold approximately 11%. The people who gave samples were healthy Caucasians from Russia, aged roughly 6 to 100. This clonotype was counted a single time. The antigen remains unidentified. From germline, CDR1 is MNHEY and CDR2 SVGAGI. The CDR3 loop spans 18 amino acids. The trim removed 2 bases at V and 2 bases at J, leaving 6 bases unmatched.

This chain connects TRBV6-5 to TRBJ2-5; 15 bases line up with TRBD2. The sequenced sample consisted of blood. The clonotype was recovered from a woman aged 30 to 39 in good health. The CDR3 here is CASSYPRTSGGGQETQYF. The CDR3 region has the DNA TGTGCCAGCAGTTACCCGAGGACTAGCGGGGGGGGACAAGAGACCCAGTACTTC.